The clone carrying this T cell receptor (beta chain) has ten or more counts. Its specificity is not known. This record comes from a study of CD8+CD57+ T cells in acquired aplastic anemia. Across the study: Mean yield of DNA from sorted CD4+ and CD8+ cells was approximately 3 ug.

For CDR3 and TCR beta VDJ profiling, genomic DNA was the template used. MiXCR was run by TCRdb on the reads, yielding one entry per CDR3 protein. In the table there are about 190,000 distinct CDR3 sequences, approximately 50% of which are singletons. Germline CDR1 and CDR2: SGDLS and YYNGEE. The J segment lost 12 bases and the V segment lost 0 bases, leaving 1 base of the junction unmatched. The CDR3 is made up of 13 amino acids. The study, taken as a whole, reports: Any difference that existed in CD8+ Simpson's diversity between patients and controls was not significant.

The clonotype originates from a human donor in good health, serving as a control. The V call is TRBV9, the J call TRBJ1-6, with 9 bases lining up with TRBD1. Sequences were obtained from sorted CD4+, CD8+, or CD8+CD57+ T cells (not recorded which) from PBMCs. The CDR3 reads CASSVGDRVPLHF. In nucleotides, the CDR3 is TGTGCCAGCAGCGTAGGGGACAGGGTACCCCTCCACTTT.